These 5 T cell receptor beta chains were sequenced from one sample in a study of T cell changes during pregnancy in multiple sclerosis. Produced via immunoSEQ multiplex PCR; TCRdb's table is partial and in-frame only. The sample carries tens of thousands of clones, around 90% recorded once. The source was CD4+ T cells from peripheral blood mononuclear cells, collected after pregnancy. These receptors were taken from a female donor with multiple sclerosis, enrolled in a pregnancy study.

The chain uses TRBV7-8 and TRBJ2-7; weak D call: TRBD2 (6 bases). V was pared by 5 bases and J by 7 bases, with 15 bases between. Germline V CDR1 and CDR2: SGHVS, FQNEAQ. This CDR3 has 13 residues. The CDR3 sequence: CASSPRDGGEQYF. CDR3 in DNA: TGTGCCAGCAGCCCCCGGGACGGAGGGGAGCAGTACTTC.

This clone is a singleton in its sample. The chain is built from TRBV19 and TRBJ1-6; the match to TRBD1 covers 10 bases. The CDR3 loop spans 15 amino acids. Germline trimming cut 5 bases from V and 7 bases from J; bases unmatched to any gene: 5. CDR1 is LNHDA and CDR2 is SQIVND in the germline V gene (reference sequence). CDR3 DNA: TGTGCCAGTAGTCGACAGGGGGCGCGAAATTCACCCCTCCACTTT. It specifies CASSRQGARNSPLHF.

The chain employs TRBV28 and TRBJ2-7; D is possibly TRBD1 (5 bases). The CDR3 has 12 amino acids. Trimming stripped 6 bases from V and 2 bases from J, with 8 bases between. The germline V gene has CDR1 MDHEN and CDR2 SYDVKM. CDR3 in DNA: TGTGCCAGCAGCCGCAGGGCCTACGAGCAGTACTTC. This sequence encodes CASSRRAYEQYF.

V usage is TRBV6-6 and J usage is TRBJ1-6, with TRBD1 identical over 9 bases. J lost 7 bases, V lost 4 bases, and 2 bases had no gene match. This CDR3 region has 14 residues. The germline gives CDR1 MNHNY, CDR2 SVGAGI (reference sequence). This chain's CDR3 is CASSFGTGNSPLHF. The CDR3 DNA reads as TGTGCCAGCAGTTTTGGGACAGGGAATTCACCCCTCCACTTT.

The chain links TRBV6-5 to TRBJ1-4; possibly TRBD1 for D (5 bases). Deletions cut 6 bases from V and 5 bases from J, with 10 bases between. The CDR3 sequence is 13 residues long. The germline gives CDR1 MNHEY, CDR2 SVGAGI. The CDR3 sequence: CASRGGENEKLFF. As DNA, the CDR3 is TGTGCCAGCAGGGGAGGGGAGAATGAAAAACTGTTTTTT.